This T cell receptor beta chain was captured by sequencing in a study of blood T cell repertoires in COVID-19. Overall study: There were acute and convalescent COVID-19 samples, and they came from the United States, Italy and Spain. The analysed material was cDNA or gDNA that came from T cells, B-cell-depleted T cells, or PBMCs.

For this clone: This sample also contains other DNA sequences that code for the same CDR3.

Source study methods: Reference gene primer amplification gave nucleated cell count estimates. The repertoire was sequenced with immunoSEQ multiplex PCR; TCRdb's copy has only in-frame clones and lacks some. The DNA was the basis for D and trimming; V, J and clone size are from that table. This repertoire shows more than 85,000 clones, 84% found once; its top ten account for just under 10%. Germline V lookup: CDR1 KGHSH, CDR2 LQKENI. The CDR3 has 13 residues. V shed 5 bases, J shed 4 bases, and the junction held 1 base outside the gene matches. The receptor comes from a man aged 35 to 55 with active or convalescent COVID-19. This rearrangement joins TRBV18 to TRBJ2-7, with 11 nucleotides matching TRBD1. The sequenced sample consisted of peripheral blood. The CDR3 region is CASSRDRGYEQYF. The CDR3, as DNA: TGTGCCAGCTCAAGGGACAGGGGGTACGAGCAGTACTTC.